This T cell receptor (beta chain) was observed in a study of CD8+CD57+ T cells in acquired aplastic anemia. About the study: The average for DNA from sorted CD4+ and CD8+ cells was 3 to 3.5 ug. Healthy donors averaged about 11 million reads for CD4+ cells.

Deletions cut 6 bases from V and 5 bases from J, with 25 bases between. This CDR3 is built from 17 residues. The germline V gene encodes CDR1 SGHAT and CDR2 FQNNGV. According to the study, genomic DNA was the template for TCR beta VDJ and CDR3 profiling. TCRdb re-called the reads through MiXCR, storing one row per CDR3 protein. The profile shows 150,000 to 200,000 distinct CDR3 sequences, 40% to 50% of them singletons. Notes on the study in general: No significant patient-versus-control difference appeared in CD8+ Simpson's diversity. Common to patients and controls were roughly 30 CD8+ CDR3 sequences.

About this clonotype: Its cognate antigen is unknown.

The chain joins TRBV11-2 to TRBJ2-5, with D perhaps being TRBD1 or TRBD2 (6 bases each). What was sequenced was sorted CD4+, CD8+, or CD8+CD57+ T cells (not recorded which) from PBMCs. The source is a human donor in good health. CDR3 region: CASSRLGAGQPGETQYF. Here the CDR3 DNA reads TGTGCCAGCAGTCGTTTAGGGGCGGGACAACCCGGGGAGACCCAGTACTTC.